These 11 T cell receptor beta chains came from one sample sequenced in a study of blood T cell repertoires in COVID-19. Assay: immunoSEQ multiplex PCR; the TCRdb copy retains only in-frame clones and omits some. The sample holds around 270,000 clones; around 85% are singletons and the top ten take about 4.1%. Sequenced sample: PBMCs or T cells enriched from blood (not recorded which). The receptors here all came from a woman aged 25 to 39 who had recovered from COVID-19.

The V call is TRBV20-1, the J call TRBJ2-5; D not certain. Per germline, CDR1 DFQATT and CDR2 SNEGSKA (reference sequence). The CDR3 is 9 residues long. CDR3 nucleotides: TGCAGGGCCAAAGAGACCCAGTACTTC. This sequence encodes CRAKETQYF.

The chain has TRBV28 and TRBJ1-1; D is possibly TRBD1 (5 bases). Germline-derived CDR1 and CDR2 are MDHEN and SYDVKM. This CDR3 comprises 14 residues. V was pared by 5 bases and J by 5 bases, with 15 bases between. This CDR3 is CASSGVPQATEAFF. The CDR3 nucleotides are TGTGCCAGCAGTGGGGTCCCACAGGCTACTGAAGCTTTCTTT.

The rearrangement uses TRBV5-6 and TRBJ1-6, with D perhaps TRBD1 (5 bases). This CDR3 comprises 14 residues. V lost 3 bases to trimming and J lost 5 bases, with 9 bases between them. The germline CDR1 and CDR2 sequences are SGHDT and YYEEEE. The CDR3 DNA reads as TGTGCCAGCAGCTCCGGGGGGGATAATTCACCCCTCCACTTT. This gives the protein CASSSGGDNSPLHF.

V and J are TRBV5-4 and TRBJ1-1, with D tentatively TRBD1 (5 bases). The ends were cut back, 4 bases at V and 1 base at J, with 11 bases in the middle. Germline-derived CDR1 and CDR2 are SGHNT and YYREEE (reference sequence). The CDR3 is 14 amino acids. CDR3 sequence reads: CASSRGERNTEAFF. Here the CDR3 DNA reads TGTGCCAGCAGCCGGGGGGAGAGGAACACTGAAGCTTTCTTT.

The chain couples TRBV9 to TRBJ1-2, with D tentatively TRBD1 (6 bases). Germline-derived CDR1 and CDR2 are SGDLS and YYNGEE. Trimming took off 0 bases at V and 0 bases at J, with 12 bases between the two ends. The CDR3 loop spans 16 amino acids. The CDR3 nucleotides are TGTGCCAGCAGCGTAGGAACAGGGACCGCTAACTATGGCTACACCTTC. Translating gives CASSVGTGTANYGYTF.

The rearrangement uses TRBV28 and TRBJ1-4; TRBD1 is a possible D gene (5 bases). The CDR3 is made up of 14 amino acids. Germline loops: CDR1 MDHEN, CDR2 SYDVKM. The V end was cut by 6 bases, the J end by 8 bases, with 16 bases between. The CDR3 loop is CASRWGGESEKLFF. In DNA, the CDR3 is TGTGCCAGCAGGTGGGGAGGGGAAAGCGAAAAACTGTTTTTT.

V usage is TRBV7-6 and J usage is TRBJ1-4; 9 nucleotides match TRBD1. Germline loops: CDR1 SGHVS, CDR2 FNYEAQ. This CDR3 has 14 amino acids. Unmatched junction bases numbered 2, after V lost 4 bases and J lost 5 bases. The CDR3 coding sequence is TGTGCCAGCAGCTCTGGACAGGGGAATGAAAAACTGTTTTTT. Its protein product is CASSSGQGNEKLFF.

This chain joins TRBV3-1 (or the pseudogene TRBV3-2) and TRBJ1-1, with 7 bases matching TRBD1. Trimming cost V 2 bases and J 4 bases; bases outside gene matches: 4. Germline V gives CDR1 LGHDT, CDR2 YNNKEL (reference sequence). The CDR3 totals 14 residues. This chain's CDR3 is CASSQSGQFTEAFF. The CDR3 coding sequence is TGTGCCAGCAGCCAATCGGGACAGTTCACTGAAGCTTTCTTT.

This clone was recorded once. The chain joins TRBV3-1 (or the pseudogene TRBV3-2) to TRBJ1-2; tentatively, D is TRBD1 (5 bases). The ends were cut back, 1 base at V and 7 bases at J, with 16 bases in the middle. CDR1 and CDR2 from the germline V gene are LGHDT and YNNKEL (reference sequence). The CDR3 sequence is 15 residues long. The CDR3 spells CASSQGAGQGRGYTF. The CDR3 DNA sequence: TGTGCCAGCAGCCAAGGAGCGGGGCAGGGTCGTGGCTACACCTTC.

The chain is built from TRBV4-1 and TRBJ2-2; D is unresolved. Trimming took off 0 bases at V and 1 base at J, with 6 bases between the two ends. Per the germline V gene, CDR1 is MGHRA and CDR2 is YSYEKL. CDR3 length: 15 amino acids. The CDR3 loop is CASSQDAGNTGELFF. DNA for the CDR3: TGCGCCAGCAGCCAAGATGCCGGGAACACCGGGGAGCTGTTTTTT.

The gene calls are TRBV7-2 and TRBJ2-1; TRBD2 matches 10 bases. The germline V gene has CDR1 SGHTA and CDR2 FQGNSA. This CDR3 spans 15 amino acids. With 2 bases clipped from V and 7 bases from J, the junction kept 5 bases outside the gene matches. CDR3 region: CASSLTSGMGNEQFF. The CDR3 nucleotides are TGTGCCAGCAGCTTAACTAGCGGGATGGGTAATGAGCAGTTCTTC. Full variable domain (outside the CDR3, taken from reference TRBV7-2 and TRBJ2-1): GAGVSQSPSNKVTEKGKDVELRCDPISGHTALYWYRQSLGQGLEFLIYFQGNSAPDKSGLPSDRFSAERTGGSVSTLTIQRTQQEDSAVYLCASSLTSGMGNEQFFGPGTRLTVL.